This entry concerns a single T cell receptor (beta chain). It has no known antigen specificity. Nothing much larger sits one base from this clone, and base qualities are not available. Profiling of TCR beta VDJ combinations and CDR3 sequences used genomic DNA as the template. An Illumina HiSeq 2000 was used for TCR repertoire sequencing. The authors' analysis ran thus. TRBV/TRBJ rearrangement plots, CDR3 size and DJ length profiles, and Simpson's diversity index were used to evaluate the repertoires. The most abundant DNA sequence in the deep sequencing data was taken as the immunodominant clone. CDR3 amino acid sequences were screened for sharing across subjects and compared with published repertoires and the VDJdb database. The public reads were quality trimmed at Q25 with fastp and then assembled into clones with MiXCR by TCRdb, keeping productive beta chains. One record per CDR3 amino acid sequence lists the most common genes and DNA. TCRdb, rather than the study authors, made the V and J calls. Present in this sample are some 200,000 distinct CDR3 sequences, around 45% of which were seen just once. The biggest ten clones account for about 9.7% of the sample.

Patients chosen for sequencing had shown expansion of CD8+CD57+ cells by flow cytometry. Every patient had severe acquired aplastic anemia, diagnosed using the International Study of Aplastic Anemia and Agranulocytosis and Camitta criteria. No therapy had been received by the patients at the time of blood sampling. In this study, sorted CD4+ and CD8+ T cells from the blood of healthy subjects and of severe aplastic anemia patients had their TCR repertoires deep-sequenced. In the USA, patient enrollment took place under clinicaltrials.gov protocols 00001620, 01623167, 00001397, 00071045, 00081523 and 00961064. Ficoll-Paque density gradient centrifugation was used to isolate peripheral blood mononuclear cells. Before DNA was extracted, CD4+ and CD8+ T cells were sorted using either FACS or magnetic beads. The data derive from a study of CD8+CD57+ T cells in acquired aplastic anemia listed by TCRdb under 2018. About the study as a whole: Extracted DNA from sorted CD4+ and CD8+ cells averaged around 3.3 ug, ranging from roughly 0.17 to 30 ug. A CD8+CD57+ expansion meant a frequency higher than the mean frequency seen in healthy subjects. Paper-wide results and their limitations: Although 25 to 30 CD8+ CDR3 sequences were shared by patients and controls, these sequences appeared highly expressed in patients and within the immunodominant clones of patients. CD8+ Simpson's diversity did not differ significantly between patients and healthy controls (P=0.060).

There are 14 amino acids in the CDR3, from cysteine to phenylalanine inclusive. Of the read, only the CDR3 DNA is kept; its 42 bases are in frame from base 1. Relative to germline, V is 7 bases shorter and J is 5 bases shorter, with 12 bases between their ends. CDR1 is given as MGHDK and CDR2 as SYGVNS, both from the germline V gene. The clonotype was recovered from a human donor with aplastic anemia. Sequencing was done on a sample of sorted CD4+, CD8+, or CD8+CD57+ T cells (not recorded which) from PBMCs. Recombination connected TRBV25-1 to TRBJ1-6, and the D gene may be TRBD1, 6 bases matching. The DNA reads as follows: TGTGCCAGCACGATCACAGGGAATAATTCACCCCTCCACTTT. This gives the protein CASTITGNNSPLHF.